This T cell receptor (beta chain) was found in a study of T cell responses to AZD1222 COVID-19 vaccine. Trimming removed 8 bases from V and 0 bases from J, with 20 bases in between. Germline V gene lookup returns CDR1 LNHNV and CDR2 YYDKDF (reference sequence). This CDR3 comprises 18 residues. Clones were read by immunoSEQ multiplex PCR, and TCRdb kept only the in-frame ones, dropping some. Of 110,000 to 150,000 clones in the sample, about 93% were seen once. The V call is TRBV15, the J call TRBJ2-6, with D possibly matching TRBD1 (7 bases). This clonotype originated in an adult in good health. The input for sequencing was peripheral blood, taken on day 0 of AZD1222 vaccination. The CDR3 DNA reads as TGTGCCACCCAGGGGGGAATCGGAGACCTCTCTGGGGCCAACGTCCTGACTTTC. Its protein is CATQGGIGDLSGANVLTF. The whole variable domain, remainder taken from reference TRBV15 and TRBJ2-6, is DAMVIQNPRYQVTQFGKPVTLSCSQTLNHNVMYWYQQKSSQAPKLLFHYYDKDFNNEADTPDNFQSRRPNTSFCFLDIRSPGLGDTAMYLCATQGGIGDLSGANVLTFGAGSRLTVL.